This T cell receptor beta chain was found in a study of blood T cell repertoires in COVID-19. Overall study: Sites in the United States, Italy and Spain provided acute and convalescent COVID-19 samples. Nucleic acid was either cDNA or gDNA, and it came from T cells, B-cell-depleted T cells, or PBMCs.

This clone has only a few counts. In the study's own analysis: Using reference gene primer amplification, nucleated cell counts were estimated. Generated by immunoSEQ multiplex PCR, the TCRdb table keeps only in-frame clones and is missing some. The DNA was the basis for D and trimming; V, J and clone size are from that table. The sample has under 250,000 clones; 70% to 90% are singletons. The CDR3 is 13 residues long. Trimming removed 2 bases at V and 2 bases at J, with 9 bases between. Germline CDR1 is GTSNPN and CDR2 is SVGIG (reference sequence). The TCR originated in a woman between 65 and 79 years old with active or convalescent COVID-19. The chain employs TRBV30 and TRBJ1-1; D ambiguous. Material for sequencing was peripheral blood. Written as DNA, the CDR3 is TGTGCCTGGAGTCGCGGGCCCAACACTGAAGCTTTCTTT. Its translation is CAWSRGPNTEAFF.